This TCR beta chain was captured in a study of identical twins. Healthy Caucasians were all of the donors. This clonotype was observed a handful of times. Antigen unknown. Study-wide results and limits: Beta out-of-frame sequences displayed a weaker excess of sharing between twins. Carriage of fewer insertions was seen in abundant cord blood beta clonotypes, whereas memory repertoires showed none.

It was template switching that added a universal primer site, and there were unique molecular identifiers on the cDNA. TCRdb reprocessed the 5' RACE reads with MiXCR, giving one entry per CDR3 protein. Of hundreds of thousands of distinct CDR3 sequences listed, roughly 8.6% were seen once; the top ten hold roughly 2%. Trimming took 1 base from V and 4 from J, leaving 7 bases between them. CDR3 length: 14 amino acids. These data were likewise used in another study, on yellow fever vaccine responses in identical twins.

Source material: memory (CD45RO+) T cells sorted from blood. This sequence originates from a woman between 18 and 30 years old in good health. This rearrangement joins TRBV12-3 or TRBV12-4 to TRBJ1-4; no definite D call. The CDR3 reads CASSLGAINEKLFF. The CDR3 coding sequence is TGTGCCAGCAGTTTAGGCGCGATTAATGAAAAACTGTTTTTT.